A selection of T cell receptor beta chains follows, all from one sample in a study of immune heterogeneity within non-small cell lung tumors. In TCRdb, the multiplex PCR reads were re-called with MiXCR into one record per CDR3 protein. The sample lists about 15,000 distinct CDR3 sequences, about 30% seen once, with less than 5% in the top ten. Sequenced: lung tumor tissue. These receptors were taken from a man between 40 and 49 years old with non-small cell lung cancer. CDR3s include the opening cysteine and the closing phenylalanine or tryptophan. Each record gives: CDR3 length, D gene, J gene, clone size, V gene, CDR3 DNA, CDR3 protein. The D gene is left open where the match is weak. Rows give clone size only sometimes, using once, few, many, or a class for an expanded clone.

>14|-|TRBJ1-1|-|TRBV30
TGTGCCTGGAGTGTGTATGTCGGGAACACTGAAGCTTTCTTT
CAWSVYVGNTEAFF
>19|TRBD1|TRBJ1-5|medium-sized|TRBV28
TGTGCCAGCAGTTTCTTGGGACAGGGGCATTTGATGAGCAATCAGCCCCAGCATTTT
CASSFLGQGHLMSNQPQHF
>14|-|TRBJ1-4|many|TRBV10-3
TGTGCCATCAGTGAGTCAACAGGGAATGAAAAACTGTTTTTT
CAISESTGNEKLFF
>15|TRBD2|TRBJ2-1|many|TRBV6-1
TGTGCCAGCAGTGGTTTTAGCGGGAGGGCAAATGAGCAGTTCTTC
CASSGFSGRANEQFF
>16|TRBD1|TRBJ1-1|many|TRBV4-2
TGTGCCAGCAGCCTATTGACAGGGGGCATGAACACTGAAGCTTTCTTT
CASSLLTGGMNTEAFF
>16|-|TRBJ2-7|few|TRBV7-8
TGTGCCAGCAGCTTACGAGGGACATCACCCTCCTACGAGCAGTACTTC
CASSLRGTSPSYEQYF
>14|-|TRBJ1-5|medium-sized|TRBV24-1
TGTGCCACCAGTTTAGGAGGGTCCAATCAGCCCCAGCATTTT
CATSLGGSNQPQHF
>14|TRBD1|TRBJ2-5|-|TRBV6-4
TGTGCCAGCAGTGACAGGGGGCACCCAGAGACCCAGTACTTC
CASSDRGHPETQYF
>15|TRBD2|TRBJ2-1|medium-sized|TRBV6-1
TGTGCCAGCAAGCCCGGGGAGGGGTCCTACAATGAGCAGTTCTTC
CASKPGEGSYNEQFF
>15|TRBD1|TRBJ2-7|many|TRBV10-3
TGTGCCATCAGTGACCCCGGGACAGGGACCTACGAGCAGTACTTC
CAISDPGTGTYEQYF
>14|-|TRBJ2-2|-|TRBV30
TGTGCCTGGAGTGGGGCCTTCCCCACCGCGGAGCTGTTTTTT
CAWSGAFPTAELFF
>15|TRBD2|TRBJ2-7|many|TRBV11-2
TGTGCCAGCAGCTTAGAGGGCGGGAGTAACCACGAGCAGTACTTC
CASSLEGGSNHEQYF
>15|-|TRBJ2-7|medium-sized|TRBV11-2
TGTGCCAGCAGCTTAGGGGCAGGCAGCTCCTACGAGCAGTACTTC
CASSLGAGSSYEQYF
>12|-|TRBJ1-5|many|TRBV20-1
TGCAGTGCCCGGACACCAAATCAGCCCCAGCATTTT
CSARTPNQPQHF
>16|-|TRBJ1-1|few|TRBV12-3/TRBV12-4
TGTGCCAGCAGTTTACGGGGGGTCCTCATGAACACTGAAGCTTTCTTT
CASSLRGVLMNTEAFF
>16|-|TRBJ2-2|-|TRBV7-3
TGTGCCAGCAGCTTAGGACCCCCCCCGAACACCGGGGAGCTGTTTTTT
CASSLGPPPNTGELFF
>13|-|TRBJ2-4|-|TRBV20-1
TGCAGTGCTAGAGAATCAACCAAAAACATTCAGTACTTC
CSARESTKNIQYF
>15|TRBD1|TRBJ2-1|few|TRBV18
TGTGCCAGCTCAGCCGGGACAGGGGCCTACAATGAGCAGTTCTTC
CASSAGTGAYNEQFF
>16|TRBD1|TRBJ1-3|few|TRBV7-2
TGTGCCAGCAGCTTAGTCGGGACAGCAGGAGGAAACACCATATATTTT
CASSLVGTAGGNTIYF
>15|-|TRBJ2-3|-|TRBV14
TGTGCCAGCAGCCAAGGGGTCGGTCGGGGAGATACGCAGTATTTT
CASSQGVGRGDTQYF
>15|TRBD1|TRBJ1-1|medium-sized|TRBV7-8
TGTGCCAGCAGCTTAGAGACAGGGGTGTTCACTGAAGCTTTCTTT
CASSLETGVFTEAFF
>13|TRBD1|TRBJ1-2|medium-sized|TRBV30
TGTGCCTGGAGTCGCGGGACAGGGGATGGCTACACCTTC
CAWSRGTGDGYTF
>16|-|TRBJ2-2|-|TRBV5-5
TGTGCCAGCAGCTTGGAGGCGGAGTGGAACACCGGGGAGCTGTTTTTT
CASSLEAEWNTGELFF
>14|-|TRBJ1-5|-|TRBV6-2/TRBV6-3
TGTGCCAGAAGTTTGGACAGTCGGAATCAGCCCCAGCATTTT
CARSLDSRNQPQHF
>17|TRBD2|TRBJ2-1|-|TRBV11-2
TGTGCCAGCAGCTTAGCCGGGACTAGCGGGAGGGCCGGTGAGCAGTTCTTC
CASSLAGTSGRAGEQFF
>13|TRBD1|TRBJ2-5|-|TRBV29-1
TGCAGCGTGGCCAGGGGGCCACAAGAGACCCAGTACTTC
CSVARGPQETQYF
>14|-|TRBJ2-2|medium-sized|TRBV12-3/TRBV12-4
TGTGCCAGCAGTTTAGCTAGCTACACCGGGGAGCTGTTTTTT
CASSLASYTGELFF
>14|-|TRBJ2-3|many|TRBV10-3
TGTGCCATCACCCCAGGAACTAGCACAGATACGCAGTATTTT
CAITPGTSTDTQYF
>14|TRBD1|TRBJ1-6|many|TRBV20-1
TGCAGTGCTAACCCGACAGGGGGAAATTCACCCCTCCACTTT
CSANPTGGNSPLHF
>14|TRBD2|TRBJ2-3|-|TRBV7-3
TGTGCCAGCAGCTTAAATAGCGGGAGTGATACGCAGTATTTT
CASSLNSGSDTQYF
>14|-|TRBJ1-6|many|TRBV4-1
TGCGCCAGCAGCCAAGTTGGGGGTGATTCACCCCTCCACTTT
CASSQVGGDSPLHF
>16|-|TRBJ2-1|-|TRBV19
TGTGCCAGTAGTGGAGGGACTGCATGGAGTTACAATGAGCAGTTCTTC
CASSGGTAWSYNEQFF
>15|-|TRBJ2-1|-|TRBV12-5
TGTGCTAGTGGTTTGGTAGCTGGAGCGCCCGGTGAGCAGTTCTTC
CASGLVAGAPGEQFF
>17|TRBD1|TRBJ2-3|few|TRBV24-1
TGTGCCACCAGTGACCAGGGACAGGGTCGAGGGCAAGATACGCAGTATTTT
CATSDQGQGRGQDTQYF
>14|TRBD1|TRBJ1-2|-|TRBV3-1
TGTGCCAGCAGCCACTTGGACAGGGTCTATGGCTACACCTTC
CASSHLDRVYGYTF
>16|-|TRBJ2-3|medium-sized|TRBV24-1
TGTGCCACCAGTGACCCGGACTATCCTAGCACAGATACGCAGTATTTT
CATSDPDYPSTDTQYF
>15|TRBD2|TRBJ2-7|medium-sized|TRBV7-8
TGTGCCAGCAGCGTCGGACTAGCGGGAGGCTACGAGCAGTACTTC
CASSVGLAGGYEQYF
>14|-|TRBJ2-2|-|TRBV19
TGTGCCAGTAGTATAAGCGGAAGATTTGGGGAGCTGTTTTTT
CASSISGRFGELFF
>14|-|TRBJ1-1|large|TRBV2
TGTGCCAGCAGTCATGGCAGGGACACCAGAGTTGTTTTCTTT
CASSHGRDTRVVFF
>17|TRBD2|TRBJ2-3|-|TRBV18
TGTGCCAGCTCACCGACTAGCGGGAGTCCATCCACAGATACGCAGTATTTT
CASSPTSGSPSTDTQYF
>15|TRBD1|TRBJ1-6|medium-sized|TRBV30
TGTGCCTGGACATCGGGACAGGGGGTGAATTCACCCCTCCACTTT
CAWTSGQGVNSPLHF
>15|-|TRBJ1-5|many|TRBV20-1
TGCAGTGCTAGAGTTGCAGGTTCAAGCAATCAGCCCCAGCATTTT
CSARVAGSSNQPQHF
>13|-|TRBJ2-7|-|TRBV7-9
TGTGCCAGCAGCTTAGGGGCAGCCTACGAGCAGTGCTTC
CASSLGAAYEQCF
>15|TRBD2|TRBJ2-3|few|TRBV30
TGTGCCTGGAGTGTGGTAGCGGGGATCACAGATACGCAGTATTTT
CAWSVVAGITDTQYF
>19|-|TRBJ2-7|-|TRBV7-8
TGTGCCAGCAGCTTAGTTTTCAGGGGCGGAGCGGGATCCAACTACGAGCAGTACTTC
CASSLVFRGGAGSNYEQYF
>16|TRBD2|TRBJ2-1|medium-sized|TRBV24-1
TGTGCCACCAGTGATCTCGAGGCTAGCGGGAGAGGTGAGCAGTTCTTC
CATSDLEASGRGEQFF
>16|-|TRBJ2-1|many|TRBV18
TGTGCCAGCTCACCATTTTCGGGGGGCTTAGGTAATGAGCAGTTCTTC
CASSPFSGGLGNEQFF
>19|-|TRBJ2-7|few|TRBV29-1
TGCAGCGTTGTATCGGGGGCACCGAGGGGGGGGGCCCGGACCTACGAGCAGTACTTC
CSVVSGAPRGGARTYEQYF
>11|-|TRBJ1-1|many|TRBV5-1
TGCGCCAGCAGCTTGCGGGGGGAAGCTTTCTTT
CASSLRGEAFF
>15|TRBD2|TRBJ2-1|few|TRBV7-3
TGTGCCAGCAGCTTAACGGCGGGAGGGCGGGGTGAGCAGTTCTTC
CASSLTAGGRGEQFF
>16|TRBD2|TRBJ2-1|-|TRBV4-2
TGTGCCAGCAGCCAAGATCCTAGCGGGATCTACAATGAGCAGTTCTTC
CASSQDPSGIYNEQFF
>11|-|TRBJ2-1|many|TRBV12-5
TGTGCTAGTGTGGATTACAATGAGCAGTTCTTC
CASVDYNEQFF
>13|-|TRBJ1-4|many|TRBV12-3/TRBV12-4
TGCGACATCGTAGGGGGGGGGTATGAAAAACTGTTTTTT
CDIVGGGYEKLFF
>11|-|TRBJ1-2|medium-sized|TRBV20-1
TGCAGTGCTTTAAGGGGCTATGGCTACACCTTC
CSALRGYGYTF
>13|-|TRBJ2-7|medium-sized|TRBV12-3/TRBV12-4
TGTGCCAGCACCCCGTCTCTCTCCTACGAGCAGTACTTC
CASTPSLSYEQYF